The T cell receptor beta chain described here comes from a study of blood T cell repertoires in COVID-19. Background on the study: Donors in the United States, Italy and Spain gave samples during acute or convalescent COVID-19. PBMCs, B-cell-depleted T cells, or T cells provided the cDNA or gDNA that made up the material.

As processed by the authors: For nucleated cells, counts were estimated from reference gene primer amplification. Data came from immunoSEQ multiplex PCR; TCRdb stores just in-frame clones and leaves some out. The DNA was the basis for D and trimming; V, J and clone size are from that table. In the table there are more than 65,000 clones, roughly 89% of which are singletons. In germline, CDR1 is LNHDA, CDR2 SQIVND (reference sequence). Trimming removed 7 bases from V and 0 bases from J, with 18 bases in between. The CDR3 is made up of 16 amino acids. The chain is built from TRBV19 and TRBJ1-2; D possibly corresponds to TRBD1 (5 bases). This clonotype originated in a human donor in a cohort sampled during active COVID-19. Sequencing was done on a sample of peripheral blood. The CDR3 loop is CASNPPGLNANYGYTF. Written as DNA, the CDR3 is TGTGCCAGTAACCCTCCGGGACTGAATGCTAACTATGGCTACACCTTC.